The 20 T cell receptor beta chains below all came from one sample that was sequenced in a study of shared clonotypes between healthy human individuals. The protocol was immunoSEQ multiplex PCR, while the TCRdb copy is restricted to in-frame clones and leaves out a portion. This sample has some 2,400,000 clones, with approximately 96% found just once. The sample taken for sequencing was naive CD4+ T cells sorted from blood. Subset here: CD45RA+ positively selected. The receptors come from a man between 18 and 35 years old in good health.

The gene calls are TRBV27 and TRBJ2-7; TRBD2 agrees at 10 bases. V lost 5 bases to trimming and J lost 2 bases; unmatched junction nucleotides: 9. The CDR3 totals 16 residues. Germline CDR1 reads MNHEY; CDR2 reads SMNVEV (reference sequence). DNA for the CDR3: TGTGCCAGCAGTCTCTACACAGCGGGGGGGACCTACGAGCAGTACTTC. It is translated as CASSLYTAGGTYEQYF.

Concerning this clone itself: Other DNA sequences from this sample encode an identical CDR3 as well. The J gene is TRBJ2-3, the V gene TRBV5-1; 13 bases line up with TRBD2. CDR1 is SGHRS, CDR2 YFSETQ, per germline. The CDR3 is made up of 17 amino acids. V gave up 3 bases and J gave up 0 bases; unmatched junction bases: 4. CDR3 in amino acids: CASSSGLAGISTDTQYF. The CDR3, as DNA: TGCGCCAGCAGCTCGGGACTAGCGGGGATTAGCACAGATACGCAGTATTTT.

The chain couples TRBV6-4 to TRBJ1-1; D remains ambiguous. Germline CDR1 reads MRHNA; CDR2 reads SNTAGT. The CDR3 covers 14 residues. V was shortened by 3 bases and J by 1 base, with 9 bases between the two germline ends. CDR3: CASSDGRWNTEAFF. CDR3 bases: TGTGCCAGCAGTGATGGGAGGTGGAACACTGAAGCTTTCTTT.

The chain has TRBV5-1 and TRBJ1-1, with TRBD1 matching over 9 bases. Trimming took 0 bases from V and 4 from J; bases not matched to a gene: 7. The CDR3 loop spans 16 amino acids. The germline CDR1 and CDR2 sequences are SGHRS and YFSETQ. CDR3 DNA: TGCGCCAGCAGCTTGGATGGACAGGGGAAGTCCACTGAAGCTTTCTTT. Residues: CASSLDGQGKSTEAFF.

The DNA for the CDR3 is TGTGCCAGCAAGTTGACGGCGAACACCGGGGAGCTGTTTTTT. It yields the protein CASKLTANTGELFF. The rearrangement links TRBV6-5 to TRBJ2-2; D call uncertain. The germline V and J ends were trimmed by 7 bases and 0 bases, with 9 bases remaining between them. Looked up from germline, CDR1 is MNHEY and CDR2 is SVGAGI. CDR3 length: 14 amino acids.

The genes are TRBV11-2 and TRBJ2-1, with no clear D. Trimming pared 8 bases from V and 1 base from J, leaving 9 bases between. The CDR3 loop spans 13 amino acids. CDR1 is SGHAT, CDR2 FQNNGV, per germline. DNA of the CDR3: TGTGCCAGCCGAGCTCTATCCTACAATGAGCAGTTCTTC. This gives the protein CASRALSYNEQFF. The whole variable domain, remainder taken from reference TRBV11-2 and TRBJ2-1, is EAGVAQSPRYKIIEKRQSVAFWCNPISGHATLYWYQQILGQGPKLLIQFQNNGVVDDSQLPKDRFSAERLKGVDSTLKIQPAKLEDSAVYLCASRALSYNEQFFGPGTRLTVL.

V is TRBV10-3 and J is TRBJ2-7, with 7 bases aligning to TRBD2. This CDR3 spans 18 amino acids. Losses at the gene ends were 5 bases for V and 7 bases for J; bases not matched to a gene: 23. The germline gives CDR1 ENHRY, CDR2 SYGVKD. The DNA for the CDR3 is TGTGCCATCAGTTCTACCACGCCGCCTAGCGGCATCGGGTGGGAGCAGTACTTC. Translation: CAISSTTPPSGIGWEQYF.

J is TRBJ2-1 and V is TRBV30; D is undetermined. Germline lookup yields CDR1 GTSNPN and CDR2 SVGIG (reference sequence). There are 14 residues in the CDR3. Between the trimmed V and J ends, which lost 0 bases and 4 bases, there was a span of 10 bases. CDR3 protein: CAWSVLNRYNEQFF. The CDR3 coding sequence is TGTGCCTGGAGTGTCTTGAATCGGTACAATGAGCAGTTCTTC.

The V and J genes are TRBV10-3 and TRBJ2-7, with D perhaps TRBD2 (6 bases). CDR1 and CDR2 from the germline V gene are ENHRY and SYGVKD. The CDR3 runs to 13 residues. V gave up 2 bases and J gave up 5 bases, with 10 bases separating them. Here the CDR3 reads CAISEGSGDEQYF. The CDR3, as DNA: TGTGCCATCAGTGAGGGGTCGGGAGACGAGCAGTACTTC.

V is TRBV10-1 and J is TRBJ2-7; 16 nucleotides line up with TRBD2. The CDR3 totals 17 residues. V lost 2 bases to trimming and J lost 5 bases; unmatched junction nucleotides: 6. Germline CDR1 and CDR2: WNHNN and SYGVQD (reference sequence). CDR3 sequence: CASSETGTSGGADEQYF. In DNA, the CDR3 is TGCGCCAGCAGTGAGACCGGGACTAGCGGGGGGGCGGACGAGCAGTACTTC.

This clone was observed a single time. This rearrangement joins TRBV7-8 to TRBJ2-5; 8 bases align to TRBD2. V was pared by 4 bases and J by 0 bases, with 4 bases of the junction left unmatched. Germline V gene lookup returns CDR1 SGHVS and CDR2 FQNEAQ. The CDR3 sequence is 15 residues long. CDR3 sequence (DNA): TGTGCCAGCAGCTCCCGGACTAGCAACCAAGAGACCCAGTACTTC. Encoded protein: CASSSRTSNQETQYF.

The chain recombines TRBV6-5 with TRBJ2-7, with 7 bases fitting TRBD1. CDR1 is MNHEY, CDR2 SVGAGI, per germline. The CDR3 spans 15 residues. Germline trimming cut 5 bases from V and 7 bases from J; bases unmatched to any gene: 14. The CDR3 region has the DNA TGTGCCAGCAGTCCCGAGACAGGGCTGGGAGTGGAGCAGTACTTC. This gives the protein CASSPETGLGVEQYF.

This chain uses TRBV9 with TRBJ2-1; D perhaps matches TRBD2 (5 bases). Trimming took 0 bases from V and 0 from J, leaving 10 bases between them. The CDR3 is made up of 16 amino acids. Germline V CDR1 and CDR2: SGDLS, YYNGEE. CDR3: CASSVAGTSSYNEQFF. DNA of the CDR3: TGTGCCAGCAGCGTAGCGGGCACTAGCTCCTACAATGAGCAGTTCTTC.

The chain links TRBV7-9 to TRBJ1-2; D possibly corresponds to TRBD1 (5 bases). Per germline, CDR1 SEHNR and CDR2 FQNEAQ (reference sequence). CDR3 length equals 14 residues. With 2 bases removed from V and 8 bases from J, the gap between germline ends came to 15 bases. The CDR3 nucleotides are TGTGCCAGCAGCTTACCCAGCTGGGGGGAGGGCTACACCTTC. Translated: CASSLPSWGEGYTF.

On this clone itself: This sample also contains other DNA sequences that code for the same CDR3. The chain uses TRBV9 and TRBJ2-2, with TRBD1 as a possible D gene (6 bases). The length of the CDR3 is 13 residues. V was clipped by 1 base and J by 5 bases, with 6 bases between them. CDR1 and CDR2 from the germline V gene are SGDLS and YYNGEE. As DNA, the CDR3 is TGTGCCAGCAGCGTACAGGGGACCGGGGAGCTGTTTTTT. This gives the protein CASSVQGTGELFF.

This clone was observed once. Other DNA sequences in this specimen translate into the identical CDR3. V is TRBV29-1 and J is TRBJ2-1; D is unclear. Germline V gives CDR1 SQVTM, CDR2 ANQGSEA. This CDR3 spans 11 amino acids. V gave up 3 bases and J gave up 4 bases, with 4 bases separating them. The CDR3 bases are TGCAGCGTTGAGTTGTACAATGAGCAGTTCTTC. Encoded protein: CSVELYNEQFF.

The J gene is TRBJ2-7, the V gene TRBV10-3; TRBD2 matches at 11 bases. Germline CDR1 and CDR2: ENHRY and SYGVKD. CDR3 length: 15 amino acids. With V trimmed by 5 bases and J by 3 bases, 6 bases remained unmatched. CDR3 region: CAISSGTSGGYEQYF. The CDR3 nucleotides read TGTGCCATCAGTTCCGGGACTAGCGGAGGCTACGAGCAGTACTTC.

In this sample, this clone turned up once. This sequence joins TRBV30 and TRBJ1-2; 8 nucleotides line up with TRBD1. V lost 7 bases, J lost 4 bases, and 5 bases stayed unmatched. The CDR3 extends over 12 amino acids. Germline CDR1 is GTSNPN and CDR2 is SVGIG (reference sequence). The CDR3 DNA is TGTGCCTTCGGGACAGGCTCCTATGGCTACACCTTC. This codes for CAFGTGSYGYTF.

V is TRBV6-1 and J is TRBJ1-2; D unresolved. V shed 1 base and J shed 4 bases, with 16 bases lying between them. This CDR3 is built from 16 residues. Germline-derived CDR1 and CDR2 are MNHNS and SASEGT. The DNA of the CDR3 is TGTGCCAGCAGTGAAGGGGTGGGCTACAGCCTCTATGGCTACACCTTC. It translates to CASSEGVGYSLYGYTF.

The J gene is TRBJ1-3, the V gene TRBV18; D gene uncertain. Germline V lookup: CDR1 KGHSH, CDR2 LQKENI. Trimming shortened V by 0 bases and J by 1 base, and 10 bases separated the two germline ends. This CDR3 is 16 amino acids long. The DNA of the CDR3 is TGTGCCAGCTCACCACCGGGAACTCCTTCTGGAAACACCATATATTTT. Its protein is CASSPPGTPSGNTIYF.